The 16 T cell receptor beta chains below were found in one sample sequenced in a study of cytomegalovirus exposure and HLA in healthy donors. Primers included in the PCR were 60 Vbeta and 13 Jbeta primers. The data were produced by immunoSEQ multiplex PCR, yet TCRdb's version contains in-frame clones alone and is incomplete. The sample contains around 94,000 clones, 75% to 80% of which appear only once. Sequencing was done on a sample of PBMCs. The receptors were sampled from a woman aged 40 to 49 in good health and CMV-seropositive.

This clone came up once. V gene TRBV19 combines with J gene TRBJ2-5; D is perhaps TRBD1 (5 bases). CDR3 length equals 15 residues. In germline, CDR1 is LNHDA, CDR2 SQIVND (reference sequence). Trimming took 1 base from V and 5 from J, leaving 14 bases between them. DNA of the CDR3: TGTGCCAGTAGTATAGTTGGGGCGCTGGGGGAGACCCAGTACTTC. Amino acid sequence: CASSIVGALGETQYF.

The table lists this clone with a count of one. The chain uses TRBV6-1 and TRBJ2-5, with 12 nucleotides matching TRBD2. Germline assignment: CDR1 MNHNS and CDR2 SASEGT. This CDR3 is built from 15 residues. V trimming: 3 bases; J trimming: 2 bases; junction bases outside the gene matches: 1. The CDR3 DNA sequence: TGTGCCAGCAGTGAGACTAGCGGGAGACAAGAGACCCAGTACTTC. As protein: CASSETSGRQETQYF.

CDR3 protein: CASSFAFGTSGYEQYF. CDR3 bases: TGTGCCAGCAGCTTTGCTTTCGGGACTAGCGGCTACGAGCAGTACTTC. The chain couples TRBV7-9 to TRBJ2-7; the match to TRBD2 covers 11 bases. The CDR3 loop spans 16 amino acids. V lost 3 bases to trimming and J lost 3 bases; unmatched junction nucleotides: 7. Germline-derived CDR1 and CDR2 are SEHNR and FQNEAQ (reference sequence).

The J gene is TRBJ1-2, the V gene TRBV5-8; 7 bases map to TRBD1. Germline assignment: CDR1 SGHTS and CDR2 YDEGEE. After removal of 1 base from V and 4 bases from J, the junction contained 7 bases not matched to a gene. The CDR3 sequence is 15 residues long. CDR3 sequence reads: CASSLSAGGRYGYTF. CDR3 sequence (DNA): TGTGCCAGCAGCTTGAGCGCAGGGGGACGCTATGGCTACACCTTC. Looking up the rest from reference TRBV5-8 and TRBJ1-2 gives the full variable domain: EAGVTQSPTHLIKTRGQQATLRCSPISGHTSVYWYQQALGLGLQFLLWYDEGEERNRGNFPPRFSGRQFPNYSSELNVNALELEDSALYLCASSLSAGGRYGYTFGSGTRLTVV.

The chain couples TRBV19 to TRBJ1-2; TRBD1 agrees at 8 bases. V lost 5 bases, J lost 5 bases, and 10 bases stayed unmatched. The CDR3 extends over 15 amino acids. Germline-derived CDR1 and CDR2 are LNHDA and SQIVND (reference sequence). The CDR3: CASSLTGTGAYGYTF. Here the CDR3 DNA reads TGTGCCAGTAGTTTGACCGGGACAGGCGCTTATGGCTACACCTTC.

The chain uses TRBV18 and TRBJ2-2; tentative D call: TRBD2 (5 bases). The V gene's germline CDR1 is KGHSH and CDR2 LQKENI. Trimming cost V 4 bases and J 4 bases, with 16 bases left between them. The length of the CDR3 is 16 residues. In nucleotides, the CDR3 is TGTGCCAGCTCACTTCACGTCGGGCGGGTCACCGGGGAGCTGTTTTTT. It yields the protein CASSLHVGRVTGELFF.

This clone was recorded only once. V gene TRBV16 combines with J gene TRBJ1-6, with 9 positions matching TRBD1. CDR1 is KGHSY, CDR2 FQNENV, per germline. V lost 4 bases to trimming and J lost 7 bases; unmatched junction nucleotides: 2. This CDR3 region has 14 residues. The CDR3 region has the DNA TGTGCCAGCAGCCTACAGGGGGCAAATTCACCCCTCCACTTT. The encoded protein is CASSLQGANSPLHF.

The chain joins TRBV27 to TRBJ1-4, with TRBD1 identical over 10 bases. The CDR3 is made up of 12 amino acids. Germline V gives CDR1 MNHEY, CDR2 SMNVEV (reference sequence). Trimming at V came to 5 bases and at J to 11 bases, leaving 2 bases not matched to a gene. The CDR3 loop reads CASSPGQGKLFF. In DNA form, the CDR3 reads TGTGCCAGCAGTCCGGGACAGGGGAAACTGTTTTTT.

The chain uses TRBV11-3 and TRBJ1-2, with D maybe TRBD1 (6 bases). The CDR3 has 13 residues. Looked up from germline, CDR1 is SGHNT and CDR2 is YENEEA. V shed 3 bases and J shed 4 bases, with 9 bases lying between them. CDR3 amino acids: CASSFARGYGYTF. Here the CDR3 DNA reads TGTGCCAGCAGCTTCGCCAGGGGCTATGGCTACACCTTC.

CDR3 sequence: CAIKTSGTFEQYF. The CDR3 DNA reads as TGTGCCATCAAAACTAGCGGGACTTTCGAGCAGTACTTC. J is TRBJ2-7 and V is TRBV10-3; 10 bases match TRBD2. V lost 7 bases to trimming and J lost 6 bases; unmatched junction nucleotides: 6. Germline V gives CDR1 ENHRY, CDR2 SYGVKD. The CDR3 totals 13 residues.

This chain joins TRBV27 and TRBJ1-1; a possible D gene is TRBD1 (6 bases). The ends were cut back, 9 bases at V and 1 base at J, with 21 bases in the middle. The length of the CDR3 is 16 residues. CDR1 is MNHEY, CDR2 SMNVEV, per germline (reference sequence). CDR3 in DNA: TGTGCCAGTCCTAACTTCCCGGGACACGAGAACACTGAAGCTTTCTTT. This gives the protein CASPNFPGHENTEAFF.

In nucleotides, the CDR3 is TGCAGTGGGGGCAACCAAGAGACCCAGTACTTC. Residues: CSGGNQETQYF. The chain carries TRBV20-1 and TRBJ2-5; a weak D match, TRBD1 (5 bases). Trimming stripped 7 bases from V and 0 bases from J, with 6 bases between. Per the germline V gene, CDR1 is DFQATT and CDR2 is SNEGSKA (reference sequence). This CDR3 spans 11 amino acids.

This rearrangement joins TRBV2 to TRBJ2-3; the D gene is possibly TRBD1 (6 bases). Looked up from germline, CDR1 is SNHLY and CDR2 is FYNNEI. The V end was cut by 10 bases, the J end by 4 bases, with 18 bases between. CDR3 length: 14 residues. CDR3 in amino acids: CATLQGFGADTQYF. In DNA, the CDR3 is TGTGCCACACTACAGGGTTTTGGTGCAGATACGCAGTATTTT. The full variable domain, its missing parts supplied by reference TRBV2 and TRBJ2-3, is EPEVTQTPSHQVTQMGQEVILRCVPISNHLYFYWYRQILGQKVEFLVSFYNNEISEKSEIFDDQFSVERPDGSNFTLKIRSTKLEDSAMYFCATLQGFGADTQYFGPGTRLTVL.

The rearrangement uses TRBV25-1 and TRBJ2-1; 7 bases match TRBD2. Germline CDR1 is MGHDK and CDR2 is SYGVNS. With 3 bases clipped from V and 3 bases from J, the junction kept 2 bases outside the gene matches. This CDR3 has 14 residues. The CDR3 nucleotides read TGTGCCAGCAGTGATGAGCGGGACTACAATGAGCAGTTCTTC. Its protein product is CASSDERDYNEQFF.

The chain combines TRBV7-9 with TRBJ2-7; 12 positions match TRBD2. With 5 bases clipped from V and 6 bases from J, the junction kept 8 bases outside the gene matches. This CDR3 is 15 amino acids long. In germline, CDR1 is SEHNR, CDR2 FQNEAQ (reference sequence). CDR3 amino acids: CASSNGASGRGEQYF. The CDR3 nucleotides read TGTGCCAGCAGCAATGGGGCTAGCGGGAGGGGCGAGCAGTACTTC.

The V call is TRBV6-4, the J call TRBJ2-7; D uncertain. This CDR3 is built from 14 residues. CDR1 MRHNA and CDR2 SNTAGT come from the germline V gene. Deletions cut 7 bases from V and 0 bases from J, with 13 bases between. The CDR3 nucleotides read TGTGCCAGCAAGGTCACACAGAGCTCCTACGAGCAGTACTTC. This gives the protein CASKVTQSSYEQYF.